The sequence of this TCR beta chain was determined in a study of T cell repertoires in cytomegalovirus infection. Study overall: CMV infection plus the matching HLA type was flagged by public TCR beta signatures.

TCRdb used MiXCR to reprocess the reads, holding one entry per CDR3 protein. The sample contains 600,000 to 800,000 distinct CDR3 sequences, 20% to 25% of which appear only once. As to this clonotype: The antigen remains undetermined.

This CDR3 contains 19 residues. Germline V CDR1 and CDR2: SGHAT, FQDESV (reference sequence). The V gene end was trimmed by 5 bases and the J gene end by 4 bases; junction bases not matched to a gene: 19. Whole-study results and caveats: HLA-C-restricted TCR beta clonotypes specific for CMV led the ex vivo response. The study identified carriers of CMV plus the relevant HLA from cumulative public TCR beta family frequency.

The TCR comes from a human donor in good health (CMV status not recorded). Some clones in this sample may be carry-over from other donors' samples. The sample taken for sequencing was CD8+ T cells from PBMCs. V gene TRBV11-1 combines with J gene TRBJ1-1; 10 bases match TRBD1. The DNA for the CDR3 is TGTGCCAGCAGCCCCCAGCGGGGGACAGGGGTGCGGGTGGGCACTGAAGCTTTCTTT. It is translated as CASSPQRGTGVRVGTEAFF.